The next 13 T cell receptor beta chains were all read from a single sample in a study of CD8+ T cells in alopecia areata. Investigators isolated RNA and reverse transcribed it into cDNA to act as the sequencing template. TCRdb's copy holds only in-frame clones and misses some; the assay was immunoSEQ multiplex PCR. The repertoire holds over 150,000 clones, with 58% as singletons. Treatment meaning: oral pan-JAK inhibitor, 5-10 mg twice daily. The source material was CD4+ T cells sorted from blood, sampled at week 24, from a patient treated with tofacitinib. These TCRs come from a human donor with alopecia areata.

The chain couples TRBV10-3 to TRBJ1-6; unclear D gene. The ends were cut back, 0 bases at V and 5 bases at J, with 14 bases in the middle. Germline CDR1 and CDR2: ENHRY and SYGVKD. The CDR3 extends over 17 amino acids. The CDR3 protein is CAISESKLKKNNSPLHF. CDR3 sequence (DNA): TGTGCCATCAGTGAGTCGAAGCTGAAAAAGAATAATTCACCCCTCCACTTT.

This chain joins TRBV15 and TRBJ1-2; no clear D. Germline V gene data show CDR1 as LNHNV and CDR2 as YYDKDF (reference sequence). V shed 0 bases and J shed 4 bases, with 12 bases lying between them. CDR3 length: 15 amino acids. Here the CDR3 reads CATSRDGHTLYGYTF. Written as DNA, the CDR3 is TGTGCCACCAGCAGAGATGGGCACACCCTCTATGGCTACACCTTC.

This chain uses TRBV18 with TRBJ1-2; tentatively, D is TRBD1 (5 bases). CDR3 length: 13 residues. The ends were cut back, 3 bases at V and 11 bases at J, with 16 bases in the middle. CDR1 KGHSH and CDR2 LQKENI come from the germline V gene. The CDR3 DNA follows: TGTGCCAGCTCACCGGGACGGGATCCTTTGTACACCTTC. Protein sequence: CASSPGRDPLYTF.

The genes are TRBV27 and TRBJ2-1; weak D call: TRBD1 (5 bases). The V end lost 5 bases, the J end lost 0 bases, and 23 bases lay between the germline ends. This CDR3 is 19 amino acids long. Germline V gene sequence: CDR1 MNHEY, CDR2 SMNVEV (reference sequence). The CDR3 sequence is CASSRRQAGSSSSYNEQFF. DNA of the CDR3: TGTGCCAGCAGTCGGCGGCAAGCAGGGTCGTCTAGCTCCTACAATGAGCAGTTCTTC.

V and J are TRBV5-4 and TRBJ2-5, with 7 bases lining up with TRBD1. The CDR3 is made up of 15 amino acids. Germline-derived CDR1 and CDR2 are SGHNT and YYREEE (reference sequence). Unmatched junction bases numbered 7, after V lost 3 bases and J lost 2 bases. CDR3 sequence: CASSSPGTVQETQYF. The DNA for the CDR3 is TGTGCCAGCAGCTCCCCCGGGACAGTGCAAGAGACCCAGTACTTC.

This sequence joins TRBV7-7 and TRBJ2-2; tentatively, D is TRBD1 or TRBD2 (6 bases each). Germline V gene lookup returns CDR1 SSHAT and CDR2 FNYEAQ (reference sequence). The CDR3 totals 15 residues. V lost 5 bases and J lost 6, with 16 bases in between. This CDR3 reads CASSHLRGRPGELFF. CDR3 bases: TGTGCCAGCAGCCACCTACGGGGGCGGCCCGGGGAGCTGTTTTTT.

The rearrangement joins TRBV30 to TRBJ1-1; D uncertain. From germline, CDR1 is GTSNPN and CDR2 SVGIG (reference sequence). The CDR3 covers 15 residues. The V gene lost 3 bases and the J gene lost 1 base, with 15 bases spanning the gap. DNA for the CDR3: TGTGCCTGGAGGGTTTACTCTTCCCCGAACACTGAAGCTTTCTTT. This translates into CAWRVYSSPNTEAFF.

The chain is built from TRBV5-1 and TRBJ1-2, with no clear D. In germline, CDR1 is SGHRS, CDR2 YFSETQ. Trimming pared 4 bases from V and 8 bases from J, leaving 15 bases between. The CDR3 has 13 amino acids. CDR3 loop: CASSPDGVRGYTF. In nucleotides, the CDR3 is TGCGCCAGCAGCCCAGATGGGGTACGGGGCTACACCTTC.

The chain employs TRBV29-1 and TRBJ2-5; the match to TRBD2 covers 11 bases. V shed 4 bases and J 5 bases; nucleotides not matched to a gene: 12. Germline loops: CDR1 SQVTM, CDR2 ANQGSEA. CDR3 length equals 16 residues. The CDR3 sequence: CSVVIGTSGAGETQYF. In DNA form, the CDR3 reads TGCAGCGTTGTGATTGGGACTAGCGGAGCGGGGGAGACCCAGTACTTC.

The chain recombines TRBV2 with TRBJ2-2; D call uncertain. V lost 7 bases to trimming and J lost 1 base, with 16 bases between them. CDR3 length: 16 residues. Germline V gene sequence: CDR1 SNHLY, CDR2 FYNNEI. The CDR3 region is CASNRFRSGNTGELFF. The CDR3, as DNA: TGTGCCAGCAACCGATTTCGTTCAGGGAACACCGGGGAGCTGTTTTTT.

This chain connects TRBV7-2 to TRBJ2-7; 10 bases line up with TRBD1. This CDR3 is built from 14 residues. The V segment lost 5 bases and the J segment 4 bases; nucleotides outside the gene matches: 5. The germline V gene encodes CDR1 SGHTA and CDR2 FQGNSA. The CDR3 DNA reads TGTGCCAGCAGCCCCCGGACAGGGGGGTACGAGCAGTACTTC. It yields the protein CASSPRTGGYEQYF.

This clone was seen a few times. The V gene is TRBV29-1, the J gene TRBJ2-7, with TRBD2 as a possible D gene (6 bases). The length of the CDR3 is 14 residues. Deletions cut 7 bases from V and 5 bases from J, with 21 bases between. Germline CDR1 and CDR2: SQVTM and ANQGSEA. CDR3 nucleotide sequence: TGCAGCGCGCGGGGAGTGCTAGAAGTCCACGAGCAGTACTTC. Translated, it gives CSARGVLEVHEQYF.

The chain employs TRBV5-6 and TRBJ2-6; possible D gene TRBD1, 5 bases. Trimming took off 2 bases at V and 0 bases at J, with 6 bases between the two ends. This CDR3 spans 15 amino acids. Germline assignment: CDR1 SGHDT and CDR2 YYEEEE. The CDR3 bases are TGTGCCAGCAGCTTTAGGGGCTCTGGGGCCAACGTCCTGACTTTC. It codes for CASSFRGSGANVLTF. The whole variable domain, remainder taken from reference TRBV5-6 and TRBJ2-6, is DAGVTQSPTHLIKTRGQQVTLRCSPKSGHDTVSWYQQALGQGPQFIFQYYEEEERQRGNFPDRFSGHQFPNYSSELNVNALLLGDSALYLCASSFRGSGANVLTFGAGSRLTVL.